Listed below are T cell receptor beta chains from one sample, sequenced in a study of T cell responses to AZD1222 COVID-19 vaccine. Clones were read by immunoSEQ multiplex PCR, and TCRdb kept only the in-frame ones, dropping some. The sample records approximately 200,000 clones, roughly 92% being singletons. The material sequenced was peripheral blood, taken 28 days after the second AZD1222 dose. The receptors were sampled from an adult who received the AZD1222 COVID-19 vaccine. CDR3s include the opening cysteine and the closing phenylalanine or tryptophan. Fields, in order: clone size, D gene, CDR3 length, J gene, V gene, CDR3 DNA, CDR3 protein. A D gene is named only where the DNA matches it firmly. A clone size is listed for some rows: how often the clone was seen (once, few, many), or a class if it is expanded.

NA | TRBD1 | 18 | TRBJ1-1 | TRBV13 | TGTGCCAGCAGCCCATACGCGCACGGACAGGCGGTGAACACTGAAGCTTTCTTT | CASSPYAHGQAVNTEAFF
NA | NA | 13 | TRBJ1-5 | TRBV30 | TGTGCCTGGAACCGGGACCGAAATCAGCCCCAGCATTTT | CAWNRDRNQPQHF
few | TRBD1 | 14 | TRBJ1-6 | TRBV28 | TGTGCCAGCATTCCTGGACAGGGGAATTCACCCCTCCACTTT | CASIPGQGNSPLHF
NA | TRBD1 | 16 | TRBJ2-1 | TRBV28 | TGTGCCAGCAGTCCCCCGGGACAGGGTTTGGGTAATGAGCAGTTCTTC | CASSPPGQGLGNEQFF
NA | NA | 11 | TRBJ2-5 | TRBV20-1 | TGCAGTGCGGGAGCCACGGGGACCCAGTACTTC | CSAGATGTQYF
NA | NA | 14 | TRBJ2-3 | TRBV5-1 | TGCGCCAGCAGCTTGACGTCCCGCCCAGATACGCAGTATTTT | CASSLTSRPDTQYF
NA | TRBD1 | 15 | TRBJ1-1 | TRBV9 | TGTGCCAGCAGCGTAGGGAACAGGGGCCCTCTAAGGGCTTTCTTT | CASSVGNRGPLRAFF
once | NA | 13 | TRBJ2-3 | TRBV10-2 | TGCGCCACAAGGTGGGGGGGCACAGATACGCAGTATTTT | CATRWGGTDTQYF
NA | NA | 16 | TRBJ2-3 | TRBV11-2 | TGTGCCAGCAGCTTAGATCTAGGGGGTAAGTCAGATACGCAGTATTTT | CASSLDLGGKSDTQYF
NA | NA | 15 | TRBJ1-1 | TRBV19 | TGTGCCAGTAGTATGGGGGCCCATCCTACCACTGAAGCTTTCTTT | CASSMGAHPTTEAFF
few | NA | 14 | TRBJ1-2 | TRBV3-1/TRBV3-2 | TGTGCCAGCAGCCAAGATCCGACAGGTTATGGCTACACCTTC | CASSQDPTGYGYTF
NA | NA | 15 | TRBJ2-1 | TRBV6-2/TRBV6-3 | TGTGCCAGCAGTTACTCGAGTACTAGTACCCATGAGCAGTTCTTC | CASSYSSTSTHEQFF
NA | NA | 14 | TRBJ1-2 | TRBV4-2 | TGTGCCAGCAGCCAATTGGGCAGCAACTATGGCTACACCTTC | CASSQLGSNYGYTF
NA | NA | 11 | TRBJ1-2 | TRBV12-3/TRBV12-4 | TGTGCCAGTTTCGCGGGGGTCGGCTACACCTTC | CASFAGVGYTF
once | TRBD1 | 18 | TRBJ1-2 | TRBV5-8 | TGTGCCAGCAGCCCGGTGGTCGGTACGGGACAGCTTATTTATGGCTACACCTTC | CASSPVVGTGQLIYGYTF
NA | TRBD1 | 16 | TRBJ2-7 | TRBV18 | TGTGCCAGCTCACCGGGGCAGGGACAGGGGACCCCCGAGCAGTACTTC | CASSPGQGQGTPEQYF
NA | NA | 14 | TRBJ2-5 | TRBV5-1 | TGCGCCAGCAGCTTGGGGGCTAGCTATGAGACCCAGTACTTC | CASSLGASYETQYF
NA | NA | 14 | TRBJ1-1 | TRBV7-2 | TGTGCCAGCAGCCTACTCCGGGCGAACACTGAAGCTTTCTTT | CASSLLRANTEAFF
NA | TRBD1 | 14 | TRBJ1-6 | TRBV10-2 | TGCGCCAGCAGCTCCGGGACAGGGGGCTCACCCCTCCACTTT | CASSSGTGGSPLHF
NA | NA | 16 | TRBJ2-3 | TRBV28 | TGTGCCAGCAGTTTATGGGCAGCTCCGAGCACAGATACGCAGTATTTT | CASSLWAAPSTDTQYF
NA | TRBD1 | 13 | TRBJ2-5 | TRBV7-8 | TGTGCCAGCAGCCGGGGACAGAAAGAGACCCAGTACTTC | CASSRGQKETQYF
NA | NA | 15 | TRBJ1-3 | TRBV5-4 | TGTGCCAGCAGCTCCCCGGCGGAGTCGACAAACACCATATATTTT | CASSSPAESTNTIYF
NA | TRBD2 | 18 | TRBJ2-3 | TRBV5-1 | TGCGCCAGCTCGGCACCCAAAGCGGGGGGGCCCCGCACAGATACGCAGTATTTT | CASSAPKAGGPRTDTQYF
NA | NA | 15 | TRBJ2-7 | TRBV21-1 | TGTGCCAGCAGCACTACAGGGGCTACTTCCTACGAGCAGTACTTC | CASSTTGATSYEQYF
NA | TRBD1 | 13 | TRBJ1-2 | TRBV19 | TGTGCCAGTAGCGACAGGGGGTACTATGGCTACACCTTC | CASSDRGYYGYTF
once | TRBD1 | 14 | TRBJ2-7 | TRBV2 | TGTGCCAGCAGTCGGACAGGATTCTCCTACGAGCAGTACTTC | CASSRTGFSYEQYF
NA | NA | 15 | TRBJ1-1 | TRBV7-6 | TGTGCCAGCAGCTTAAGAGGGCGGGGGGACACTGAAGCTTTCTTT | CASSLRGRGDTEAFF
NA | NA | 16 | TRBJ2-3 | TRBV7-8 | TGTGCCAGCAGCTTAGGGCGACTAGACTTCACAGATACGCAGTATTTT | CASSLGRLDFTDTQYF
NA | TRBD1 | 12 | TRBJ1-2 | TRBV5-1 | TGCGCCAGTTCCCAGGGGGCCTATGGCTACACCTTC | CASSQGAYGYTF
NA | NA | 16 | TRBJ1-5 | TRBV28 | TGTGCCAGCAGCCGAGGGTCGTCGGGAAGCAATCAGCCCCAGCATTTT | CASSRGSSGSNQPQHF
NA | NA | 12 | TRBJ1-2 | TRBV6-2/TRBV6-3 | TGTGCCAGCAGTTACTCCCAATATGGCTACACCTTC | CASSYSQYGYTF
NA | TRBD1 | 14 | TRBJ1-1 | TRBV10-3 | TGTGCCATCAGTGAGACGAACAGGGGCACTGAAGCTTTCTTT | CAISETNRGTEAFF
NA | NA | 11 | TRBJ1-5 | TRBV19 | TGTGCCAGTAGCTCTACGTGGCCCCAGCATTTT | CASSSTWPQHF
NA | TRBD1 | 15 | TRBJ2-7 | TRBV5-1 | TGCGCCAGCAGCTTGGGGGGGACAGGGAGCCACGAGCAGTACTTC | CASSLGGTGSHEQYF
NA | NA | 16 | TRBJ1-1 | TRBV6-2/TRBV6-3 | TGTGCCAGCAGTTCCCCCGGGGTTGGGGTGAACACTGAAGCTTTCTTT | CASSSPGVGVNTEAFF
NA | NA | 13 | TRBJ1-1 | TRBV3-1/TRBV3-2 | TGTGCCAGCAGTCCTTTTAGGGGGACTGAAGCTTTCTTT | CASSPFRGTEAFF
NA | NA | 15 | TRBJ1-1 | TRBV4-1 | TGCGCCAGCAGCCAAGACGACGGGCCTTGGACTGAAGCTTTCTTT | CASSQDDGPWTEAFF
NA | NA | 15 | TRBJ1-3 | TRBV30 | TGTGCCTGGGGAGCAGGGCAGTCCTCTGGAAACACCATATATTTT | CAWGAGQSSGNTIYF
once | NA | 15 | TRBJ1-4 | TRBV6-5 | TGTGCCAGCAGTATGGACGGGGGATCTAATGAAAAACTGTTTTTT | CASSMDGGSNEKLFF
NA | NA | 12 | TRBJ2-3 | TRBV7-9 | TGTGCCAGCAGCTTAGGACCAGATACGCAGTATTTT | CASSLGPDTQYF
NA | NA | 14 | TRBJ1-1 | TRBV6-5 | TGTGCCAGCAGTTACTCGGTCCCTGGGCCTGAAGCTTTCTTT | CASSYSVPGPEAFF
NA | TRBD1 | 15 | TRBJ1-4 | TRBV5-1 | TGCGCCAGCAGCCCCGTGACAGGGGCTAATGAAAAACTGTTTTTT | CASSPVTGANEKLFF
NA | TRBD2 | 16 | TRBJ2-2 | TRBV7-6 | TGTGCCAGCAGCTTAGGCGGGGGGCCGAACACCGGGGAGCTGTTTTTT | CASSLGGGPNTGELFF
NA | TRBD1 | 17 | TRBJ1-5 | TRBV19 | TGTGCCAGTAGTACCGGGACAGGGTTGTTATACAATCAGCCCCAGCATTTT | CASSTGTGLLYNQPQHF
NA | TRBD2 | 16 | TRBJ2-7 | TRBV6-1 | TGTGCCAGCAGTGCTGTCGGGAGGGGGTCACGTTACGAGCAGTACTTC | CASSAVGRGSRYEQYF
NA | NA | 14 | TRBJ1-1 | TRBV27 | TGTGCCAGCAGACAGGGATTCATGAACACTGAAGCTTTCTTT | CASRQGFMNTEAFF
NA | TRBD1 | 15 | TRBJ2-3 | TRBV19 | TGTGCCAGTAGTATGGGGACAGGGGACACAGATACGCAGTATTTT | CASSMGTGDTDTQYF